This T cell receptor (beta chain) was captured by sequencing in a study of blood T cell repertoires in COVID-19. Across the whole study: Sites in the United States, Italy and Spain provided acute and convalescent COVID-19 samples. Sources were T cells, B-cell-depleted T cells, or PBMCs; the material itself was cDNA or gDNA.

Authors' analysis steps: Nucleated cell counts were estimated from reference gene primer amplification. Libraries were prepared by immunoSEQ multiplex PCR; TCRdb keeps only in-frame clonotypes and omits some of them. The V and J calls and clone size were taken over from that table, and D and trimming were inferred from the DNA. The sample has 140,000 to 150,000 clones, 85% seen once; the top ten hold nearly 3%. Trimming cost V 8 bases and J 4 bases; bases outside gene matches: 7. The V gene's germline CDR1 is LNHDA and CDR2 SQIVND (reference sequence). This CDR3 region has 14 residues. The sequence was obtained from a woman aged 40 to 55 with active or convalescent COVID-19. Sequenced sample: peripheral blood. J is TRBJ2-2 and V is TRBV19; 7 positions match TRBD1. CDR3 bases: TGTGCCAGTTGGACAGGACAGCGCACCGGGGAGCTGTTTTTT. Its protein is CASWTGQRTGELFF.